These 19 T cell receptor beta chains were all obtained from the same sample, sequenced in a study of neurological immune-mediated disorders. TCRdb called the 5' RACE reads again in MiXCR, with one record for every CDR3 protein. Of about 77,000 distinct CDR3 sequences listed, around 9.9% are singletons. Material: PBMCs. Source of these receptors: a man aged 50-60 years in good health.

At least ten counts were recorded for this clonotype. The chain couples TRBV18 to TRBJ2-7, with D possibly being TRBD1 (5 bases). The CDR3 totals 14 residues. The ends were cut back, 0 bases at V and 2 bases at J, with 8 bases in the middle. Germline V lookup: CDR1 KGHSH, CDR2 LQKENI. CDR3 region: CASSPPGQAYEQYF. CDR3 bases: TGTGCCAGCTCACCACCGGGGCAAGCCTACGAGCAGTACTTC.

This clonotype has a count of ten or more. This chain connects TRBV19 to TRBJ2-2; D not resolved. Trimming pared 2 bases from V and 5 bases from J, leaving 3 bases between. This CDR3 is built from 12 residues. Per germline, CDR1 LNHDA and CDR2 SQIVND (reference sequence). CDR3 sequence (DNA): TGTGCCAGTAGTATAAGGACCGGGGAGCTGTTTTTT. Residues: CASSIRTGELFF.

In this sample, this clonotype turned up a few times. This chain connects TRBV7-8 to TRBJ2-2; TRBD1 matches 8 bases. CDR3 length: 15 residues. V was pared by 4 bases and J by 1 base, with 2 bases of the junction left unmatched. Germline lookup yields CDR1 SGHVS and CDR2 FQNEAQ. CDR3 residues: CASSYDRGNTGELFF. The DNA for the CDR3 is TGTGCCAGCAGCTATGACAGGGGGAACACCGGGGAGCTGTTTTTT. Full variable domain (rest looked up from reference TRBV7-8 and TRBJ2-2): GAGVSQSPRYKVAKRGQDVALRCDPISGHVSLFWYQQALGQGPEFLTYFQNEAQLDKSGLPSDRFFAERPEGSVSTLKIQRTQQEDSAVYLCASSYDRGNTGELFFGEGSRLTVL.

Remarks on this clonotype: A clone one base away is much larger, so this may be a read error. The genes are TRBV29-1 and TRBJ2-7; D is ambiguous. Germline values: CDR1 SQVTM, CDR2 ANQGSEA. The CDR3 loop spans 12 amino acids. Trimming pared 4 bases from V and 3 bases from J, leaving 10 bases between. The CDR3 loop reads CSVACRSYEQYF. CDR3 DNA: TGCAGCGTTGCGTGCAGGAGCTACGAGCAGTACTTC.

This clonotype has a count of ten or more. J is TRBJ2-6 and V is TRBV10-3; D is uncertain. There are 18 residues in the CDR3. Germline CDR1 and CDR2: ENHRY and SYGVKD. V was trimmed by 5 bases and J by 1 base, leaving 18 bases between them. CDR3 nucleotides: TGTGCCATCAGTACCCCGACGGTTCAGAGGTCTGGGGCCAACGTCCTGACTTTC. Translation gives CAISTPTVQRSGANVLTF.

This clonotype has ten or more counts. V is TRBV20-1 and J is TRBJ2-2; D is uncertain. This CDR3 contains 11 residues. The germline V and J ends were trimmed by 6 bases and 7 bases, with 9 bases remaining between them. CDR1 is DFQATT and CDR2 is SNEGSKA in the germline V gene (reference sequence). The DNA of the CDR3 is TGCAGTGCCCGGTGGGGCGGGGAGCTGTTTTTT. It translates to CSARWGGELFF.

This clonotype showed up many times. V usage is TRBV28 and J usage is TRBJ1-1; tentatively, D is TRBD1 (5 bases). From germline, CDR1 is MDHEN and CDR2 SYDVKM. The germline V and J ends were trimmed by 8 bases and 1 base, with 8 bases remaining between them. This CDR3 spans 12 amino acids. CDR3 DNA sequence: TGTGCCAGCGGAACAGGGAACACTGAAGCTTTCTTT. This translates into CASGTGNTEAFF.

This clonotype was detected ten times or more. The V and J genes are TRBV7-9 and TRBJ2-3, with D possibly TRBD2 on 5 matching bases. Germline values: CDR1 SEHNR, CDR2 FQNEAQ (reference sequence). Trimming removed 5 bases at V and 0 bases at J, with 12 bases between. The CDR3 sequence is 15 residues long. The CDR3 spells CASSPGSLSTDTQYF. In DNA form, the CDR3 reads TGTGCCAGCAGCCCGGGGTCCTTGAGCACAGATACGCAGTATTTT. The variable domain in full, completed from reference TRBV7-9 and TRBJ2-3, reads DTGVSQNPRHKITKRGQNVTFRCDPISEHNRLYWYRQTLGQGPEFLTYFQNEAQLEKSRLLSDRFSAERPKGSFSTLEIQRTEQGDSAMYLCASSPGSLSTDTQYFGPGTRLTVL.

This clonotype was picked up many times. The rearrangement uses TRBV11-3 and TRBJ2-3, with TRBD1 matching 7 bases. Germline lookup yields CDR1 SGHNT and CDR2 YENEEA. The CDR3 is 17 amino acids. The junction had 12 bases not matched to a gene; V was cut back by 5 bases and J by 1 base. The CDR3 bases are TGTGCCAGCAGCCCCCGATCCGGGACAGACCGCACAGATACGCAGTATTTT. Amino acid sequence: CASSPRSGTDRTDTQYF.

This clonotype appeared many times. The chain has TRBV9 and TRBJ2-1, with 12 bases identical to TRBD2. The CDR3 is made up of 16 amino acids. J was trimmed by 10 bases and V by 0 bases; bases with no gene match: 8. Germline CDR1 reads SGDLS; CDR2 reads YYNGEE. The CDR3 is CASSVDSSGRAGEQFF. CDR3 bases: TGTGCCAGCAGCGTAGATTCTAGCGGGAGGGCTGGGGAGCAGTTCTTC.

This clonotype has at least ten counts. The chain combines TRBV5-1 with TRBJ1-5; unclear D gene. The CDR3 loop spans 15 amino acids. Germline CDR1 is SGHRS and CDR2 is YFSETQ. V shed 0 bases and J shed 5 bases, with 12 bases lying between them. This CDR3 is CASSLDAGWDQPQHF. Here the CDR3 DNA reads TGCGCCAGCAGCTTGGATGCGGGTTGGGATCAGCCCCAGCATTTT.

This clonotype was counted at least ten times. The chain employs TRBV5-5 and TRBJ2-3, with TRBD1 identical over 8 bases. The CDR3 extends over 16 amino acids. Germline assignment: CDR1 SGHKS and CDR2 YYEKEE (reference sequence). Unmatched junction bases numbered 6, after V lost 3 bases and J lost 0 bases. The CDR3 DNA follows: TGTGCCAGCAGCTGGCGACAGGGGATAAGCACAGATACGCAGTATTTT. It is translated as CASSWRQGISTDTQYF.

This clonotype appeared many times. The chain carries TRBV5-1 and TRBJ2-7; 9 bases align to TRBD2. The junction had 8 bases not matched to a gene; V was cut back by 3 bases and J by 1 base. This CDR3 is 16 amino acids long. Germline V gene data show CDR1 as SGHRS and CDR2 as YFSETQ. CDR3 residues: CASSWTLAGPSYEQYF. The CDR3, as DNA: TGCGCCAGCAGCTGGACTCTAGCGGGACCGTCCTACGAGCAGTACTTC.

This clonotype appeared many times. CDR3 residues: CASSLRQPPYNEQFF. The CDR3 DNA sequence: TGCGCCAGCAGCTTGAGACAGCCTCCATACAATGAGCAGTTCTTC. The chain employs TRBV5-1 and TRBJ2-1; a possible D gene is TRBD1 (5 bases). The CDR3 runs 15 residues. Deletions cut 1 base from V and 4 bases from J, with 12 bases between. Germline loops: CDR1 SGHRS, CDR2 YFSETQ.

This clonotype was counted many times. This sequence joins TRBV5-1 and TRBJ2-7, with D possibly matching TRBD2 (5 bases). V lost 3 bases, J lost 7 bases, and 11 bases lay in between. This CDR3 has 12 amino acids. Germline loops: CDR1 SGHRS, CDR2 YFSETQ. CDR3: CASSYTPGEQYF. As DNA, the CDR3 is TGCGCCAGCAGCTATACTCCGGGGGAGCAGTACTTC. Full variable domain (missing parts from reference TRBV5-1 and TRBJ2-7): KAGVTQTPRYLIKTRGQQVTLSCSPISGHRSVSWYQQTPGQGLQFLFEYFSETQRNKGNFPGRFSGRQFSNSRSEMNVSTLELGDSALYLCASSYTPGEQYFGPGTRLTVT.

This clonotype came up many times. The rearrangement links TRBV10-1 to TRBJ2-3, with 9 bases aligning to TRBD2. With 3 bases clipped from V and 6 bases from J, the junction kept 10 bases outside the gene matches. The CDR3 has 16 amino acids. Looked up from germline, CDR1 is WNHNN and CDR2 is SYGVQD (reference sequence). CDR3 sequence (DNA): TGCGCCAGCAGTGATCGGAGCGGGGGGCCATCGGATACGCAGTATTTT. Translation: CASSDRSGGPSDTQYF.

Many counts were recorded for this clonotype. The chain joins TRBV14 to TRBJ1-6, with D possibly being TRBD1 (6 bases). Looked up from germline, CDR1 is SGHDN and CDR2 is FVKESK. V lost 4 bases to trimming and J lost 6 bases, with 10 bases between them. The CDR3 has 14 amino acids. The CDR3 is CASSLDRPNSPLHF. CDR3 nucleotides: TGTGCCAGCAGCCTCGACAGGCCTAATTCACCCCTCCACTTT.

This clonotype was counted at least ten times. The V call is TRBV20-1, the J call TRBJ2-1; 12 positions agree with TRBD2. The germline gives CDR1 DFQATT, CDR2 SNEGSKA (reference sequence). The length of the CDR3 is 17 residues. V lost 2 bases, J lost 5 bases, and 10 bases stayed unmatched. The chain's CDR3 is CSARLAGGSPRNNEQFF. In DNA form, the CDR3 reads TGCAGTGCTAGACTAGCGGGAGGGTCCCCGCGAAACAATGAGCAGTTCTTC.

This clonotype was seen many times. The V call is TRBV5-1, the J call TRBJ1-2, with D perhaps matching TRBD1 (6 bases). The CDR3 covers 15 residues. The germline V gene has CDR1 SGHRS and CDR2 YFSETQ. V was pared by 2 bases and J by 4 bases, with 15 bases between. CDR3 DNA: TGCGCCAGCAGCTTACAACAGGGAGTGTCCTATGGCTACACCTTC. Its translation is CASSLQQGVSYGYTF.